This T cell receptor (beta chain) was identified in a study of technical replicates of blood from a few donors. This table comes from immunoSEQ multiplex PCR, and its TCRdb copy is limited to in-frame clones, with some not included. The sample records tens of thousands of clones, roughly four fifths being singletons. CDR1 is SGHVS and CDR2 is FQNEAQ in the germline V gene. The CDR3 contains 13 residues. Between the trimmed V and J ends, which lost 1 base and 3 bases, there was a span of 6 bases. The J gene is TRBJ1-2, the V gene TRBV7-8, with D possibly TRBD1 on 5 matching bases. The TCR comes from a human donor in good health. Some clones in this sample may be carry-over from other donors' samples. Sequences were obtained from PBMCs. This CDR3 is CASSLVTDYGYTF. CDR3 nucleotide sequence: TGTGCCAGCAGCTTAGTGACAGACTATGGCTACACCTTC. The full variable domain, in which reference TRBV7-8 and TRBJ1-2 provide the parts outside the CDR3, is GAGVSQSPRYKVAKRGQDVALRCDPISGHVSLFWYQQALGQGPEFLTYFQNEAQLDKSGLPSDRFFAERPEGSVSTLKIQRTQQEDSAVYLCASSLVTDYGYTFGSGTRLTVV.